This T cell receptor (beta chain) originates from a study of blood T cells in healthy people across ages. Study-level results: A strong correlation was found between TCR beta diversity and the percentage of naive T cells.

V lost 6 bases to trimming and J lost 2 bases; unmatched junction nucleotides: 7. Per the germline V gene, CDR1 is PRHDT and CDR2 is FYEKMQ (reference sequence). The CDR3 extends over 15 amino acids. A J-beta primer mix and a sample-barcoded 5' primer were used in a second PCR of about 7 to 12 cycles. Paired-end reads containing CDR3 totaled no fewer than 2.5 million for each sample. TCRdb passed the 5' RACE reads through MiXCR, listing each CDR3 protein once. Counted here are about 940,000 distinct CDR3 sequences, roughly 52% occurring once; the ten biggest clones make up 13%. Only a few counts were recorded for this clonotype. The antigen is unknown.

Sequencing used blood. The rearrangement links TRBV13 to TRBJ2-1; the match to TRBD1 covers 7 bases. The origin of this receptor is a man under 40 in good health. In nucleotides, the CDR3 is TGTGCCAGCAGACCCCGACAGGGTGCCTACAATGAGCAGTTCTTC. Its translation: CASRPRQGAYNEQFF.